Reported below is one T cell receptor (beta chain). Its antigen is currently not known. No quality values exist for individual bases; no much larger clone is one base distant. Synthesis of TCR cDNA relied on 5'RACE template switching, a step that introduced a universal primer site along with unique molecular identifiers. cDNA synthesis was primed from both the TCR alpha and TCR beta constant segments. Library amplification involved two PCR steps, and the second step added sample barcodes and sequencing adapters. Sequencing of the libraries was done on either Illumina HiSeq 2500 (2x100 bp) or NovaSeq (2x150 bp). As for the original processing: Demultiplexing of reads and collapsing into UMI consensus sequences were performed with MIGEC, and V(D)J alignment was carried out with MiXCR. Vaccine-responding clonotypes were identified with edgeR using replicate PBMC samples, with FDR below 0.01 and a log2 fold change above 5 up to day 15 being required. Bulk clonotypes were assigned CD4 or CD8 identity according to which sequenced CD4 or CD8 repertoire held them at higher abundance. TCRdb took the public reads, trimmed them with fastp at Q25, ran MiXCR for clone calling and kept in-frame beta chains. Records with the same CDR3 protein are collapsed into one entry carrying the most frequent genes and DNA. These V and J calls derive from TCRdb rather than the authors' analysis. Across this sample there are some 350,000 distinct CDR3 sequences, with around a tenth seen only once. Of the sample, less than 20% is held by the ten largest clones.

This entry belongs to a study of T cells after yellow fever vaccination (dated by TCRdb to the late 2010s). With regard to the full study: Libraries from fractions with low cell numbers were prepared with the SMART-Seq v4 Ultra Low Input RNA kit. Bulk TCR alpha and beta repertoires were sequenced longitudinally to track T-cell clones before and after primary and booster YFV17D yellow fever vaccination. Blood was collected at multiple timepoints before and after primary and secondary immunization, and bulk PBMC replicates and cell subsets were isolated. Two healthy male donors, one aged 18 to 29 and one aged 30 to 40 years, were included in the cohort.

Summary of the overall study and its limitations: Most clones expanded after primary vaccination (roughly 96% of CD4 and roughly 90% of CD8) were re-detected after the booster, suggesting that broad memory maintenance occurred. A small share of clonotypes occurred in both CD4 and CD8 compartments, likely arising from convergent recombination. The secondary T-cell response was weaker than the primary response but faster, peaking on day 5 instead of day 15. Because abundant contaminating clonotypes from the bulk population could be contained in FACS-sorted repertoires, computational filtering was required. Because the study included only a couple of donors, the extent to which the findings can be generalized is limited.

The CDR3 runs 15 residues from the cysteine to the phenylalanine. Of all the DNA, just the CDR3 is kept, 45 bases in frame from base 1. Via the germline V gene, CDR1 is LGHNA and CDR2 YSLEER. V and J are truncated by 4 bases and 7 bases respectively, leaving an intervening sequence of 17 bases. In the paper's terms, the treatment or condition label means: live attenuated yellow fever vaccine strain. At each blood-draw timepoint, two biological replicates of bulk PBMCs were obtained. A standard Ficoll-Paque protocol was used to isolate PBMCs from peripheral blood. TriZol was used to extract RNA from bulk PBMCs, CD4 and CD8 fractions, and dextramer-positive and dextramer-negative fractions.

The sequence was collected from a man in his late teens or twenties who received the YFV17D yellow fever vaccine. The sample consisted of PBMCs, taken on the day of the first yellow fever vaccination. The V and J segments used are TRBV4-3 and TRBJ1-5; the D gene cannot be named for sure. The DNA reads TGCGCCAGCAGCCCTGAGGTAGGGTTGGGCCAGCCCCAGCATTTT. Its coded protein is CASSPEVGLGQPQHF.